What follows is one T cell receptor beta chain and its context. Its antigen is unidentified. Chemo-refractory metastatic non-small-cell lung cancer patients received focal radiation with ipilimumab CTLA-4 blockade. The CDR3 sequence is 17 residues long. Looked up from germline, CDR1 is SEHNR and CDR2 is FQNEAQ (reference sequence). V lost 1 base, J lost 3 bases, and 9 bases stayed unmatched. This sample was included in a study of radiotherapy plus CTLA-4 blockade in lung cancer. Overall study results and limits: Dynamics of early blood T cell clones, together with interferon-beta, were reportedly the best predictors of response. Radiotherapy with ipilimumab was followed by blood expansion of tumor-derived clones.

Only in-frame clones appear in the TCRdb table, and some are missing; sequencing was by immunoSEQ multiplex PCR. Of about 46,000 clones listed, 65% to 85% were seen once; the top ten hold around 2.5%. The origin of this receptor is a human donor with non-small cell lung cancer whose response to radiotherapy plus ipilimumab could not be evaluated. Here the sequenced sample was peripheral blood, taken from a patient treated with radiotherapy plus ipilimumab. The chain carries TRBV7-9 and TRBJ2-3, with 8 bases identical to TRBD2. CDR3 in DNA: TGTGCCAGCAGCTTAGGTCTAAGCGGGAGCAGAACAGATACGCAGTATTTT. Translating gives CASSLGLSGSRTDTQYF.